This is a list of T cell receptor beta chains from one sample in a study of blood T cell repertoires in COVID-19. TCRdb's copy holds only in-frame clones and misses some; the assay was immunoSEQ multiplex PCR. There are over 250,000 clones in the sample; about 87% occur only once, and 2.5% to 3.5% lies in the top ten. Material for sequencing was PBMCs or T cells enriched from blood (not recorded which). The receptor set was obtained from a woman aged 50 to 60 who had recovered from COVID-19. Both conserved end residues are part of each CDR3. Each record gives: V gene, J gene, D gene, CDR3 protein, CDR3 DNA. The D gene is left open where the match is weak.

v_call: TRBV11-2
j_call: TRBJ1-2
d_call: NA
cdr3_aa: CASSLVRSGDTTLHGYTF
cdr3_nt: TGTGCCAGCAGCTTAGTCCGATCCGGGGACACCACCCTCCATGGCTACACCTTC

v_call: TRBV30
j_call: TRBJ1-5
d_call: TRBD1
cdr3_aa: CAWSGTGVHQPQHF
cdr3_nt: TGTGCCTGGAGCGGGACAGGGGTGCATCAGCCCCAGCATTTT

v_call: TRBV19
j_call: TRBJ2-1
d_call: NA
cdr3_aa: CASSIGGSRSEQFF
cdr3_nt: TGTGCCAGTAGTATAGGAGGCAGCCGATCTGAGCAGTTCTTC

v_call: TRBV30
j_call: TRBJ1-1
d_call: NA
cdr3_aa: CAWSRPSRGDTEAFF
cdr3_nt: TGTGCCTGGAGTCGGCCGTCTCGGGGGGACACTGAAGCTTTCTTT

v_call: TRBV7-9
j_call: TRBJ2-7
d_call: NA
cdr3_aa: CASSFSSYEQYF
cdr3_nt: TGTGCCAGCAGCTTTAGCTCCTACGAGCAGTACTTC

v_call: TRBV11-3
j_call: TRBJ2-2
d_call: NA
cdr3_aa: CASSPSVAVNTGELFF
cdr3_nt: TGTGCCAGCAGCCCCTCCGTGGCAGTCAACACCGGGGAGCTGTTTTTT

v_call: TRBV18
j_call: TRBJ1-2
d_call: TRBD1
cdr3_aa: CASSPTGEVRGYTF
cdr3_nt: TGTGCCAGCTCCCCCACAGGGGAAGTGAGAGGCTACACCTTC

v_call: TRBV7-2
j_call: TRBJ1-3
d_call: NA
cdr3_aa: CASSLVADPGNTIYF
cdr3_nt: TGTGCCAGCAGCTTAGTTGCGGATCCTGGAAACACCATATATTTT

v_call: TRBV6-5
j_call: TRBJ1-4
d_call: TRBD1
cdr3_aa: CASSYSDRGEKLFF
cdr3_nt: TGTGCCAGCAGTTACTCAGACAGGGGTGAAAAACTGTTTTTT

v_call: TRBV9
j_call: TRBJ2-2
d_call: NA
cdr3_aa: CASSAEQGIMAGELFF
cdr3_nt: TGTGCCAGCAGCGCCGAACAGGGTATCATGGCCGGGGAGCTGTTTTTT

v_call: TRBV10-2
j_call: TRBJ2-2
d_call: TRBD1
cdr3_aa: CASRTGDVNTGELFF
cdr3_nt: TGCGCCAGCAGGACAGGGGACGTGAACACCGGGGAGCTGTTTTTT

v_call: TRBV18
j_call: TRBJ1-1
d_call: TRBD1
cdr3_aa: CASSGQGASTEAFF
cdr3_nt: TGTGCCAGCTCGGGACAGGGGGCGAGCACTGAAGCTTTCTTT

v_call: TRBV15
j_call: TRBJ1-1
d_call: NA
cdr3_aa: CATSRDLAPNTEAFF
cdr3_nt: TGTGCCACCAGCAGAGACCTGGCTCCGAACACTGAAGCTTTCTTT

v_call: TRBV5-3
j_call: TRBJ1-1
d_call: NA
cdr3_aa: CARSLLEDNTEAFF
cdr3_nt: TGTGCCAGAAGCTTGTTAGAGGATAACACTGAAGCTTTCTTT

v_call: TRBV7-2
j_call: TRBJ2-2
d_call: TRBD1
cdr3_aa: CASSPDRGFVGELFF
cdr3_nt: TGTGCCAGCAGCCCGGACAGGGGGTTTGTCGGGGAGCTGTTTTTT

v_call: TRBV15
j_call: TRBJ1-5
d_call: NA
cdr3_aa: CATSRDPDQPQHF
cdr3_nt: TGTGCCACCAGCAGAGATCCTGATCAGCCCCAGCATTTT

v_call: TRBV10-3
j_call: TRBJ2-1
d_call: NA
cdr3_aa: CAISESADSYNEQFF
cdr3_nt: TGTGCCATCAGTGAGTCGGCCGACTCCTACAATGAGCAGTTCTTC